This T cell receptor beta chain was retrieved from a study of blood T cell repertoires in COVID-19. The age range of participants was about 18 to 90 years, with residence in about 25 US areas. Each recovered donor of Cohort 3 presented with two negative PCRs, clearance, or symptom resolution. Profiled with immunoSEQ multiplex PCR; TCRdb holds only in-frame clones, not every one. The repertoire consists of 490,000 or so clones, with less than 90% occurring once and the leading ten covering approximately 8%. This clone was seen only once. Germline trimming cut 3 bases from V and 6 bases from J; bases unmatched to any gene: 7. CDR3 length equals 15 residues. Germline CDR1 KGHSH, CDR2 LQKENI.

Sample: PBMCs or T cells enriched from blood (not recorded which). The receptor was derived from a woman aged 55-70 years who had recovered from COVID-19. The V gene is TRBV18, the J gene TRBJ2-1; 8 bases line up with TRBD2. Written as DNA, the CDR3 is TGTGCCAGCTCACCGCCCGGGAGGGGGGCCAATGAGCAGTTCTTC. Its translation is CASSPPGRGANEQFF.